This is a list of T cell receptor beta chains from one sample in a study of cytomegalovirus exposure and HLA in healthy donors. Only in-frame clones appear in the TCRdb table, and some are missing; sequencing was by immunoSEQ multiplex PCR. The repertoire holds about 100,000 clones, with about four fifths as singletons. The specimen sequenced was PBMCs. The receptors originated from a woman between 40 and 50 years old in good health and CMV-seronegative. Both conserved end residues are part of each CDR3. Each record gives: D gene, J gene, clone size, CDR3 length, V gene, CDR3 protein, CDR3 DNA. A D gene is named only where the DNA matches it firmly. Part of the rows lack a size; the others show once, few, many or a class for expanded clones.

- TRBJ2-7 - 14 TRBV5-4 CASSSTGSPYEQYF TGTGCCAGCAGCTCCACGGGTTCCCCCTACGAGCAGTACTTC
TRBD1 TRBJ2-1 - 15 TRBV7-8 CASSPRTGESNEQFF TGTGCCAGCAGCCCTAGGACAGGGGAAAGCAATGAGCAGTTCTTC
- TRBJ1-6 - 16 TRBV4-3 CASSQGTFSYNSPLHF TGCGCCAGCAGCCAGGGGACTTTTTCCTATAATTCCCCCCTCCACTTT
TRBD1 TRBJ2-2 few 16 TRBV2 CASSEKGQGATGELFF TGTGCCAGCAGTGAAAAGGGACAGGGGGCCACCGGGGAGCTGTTTTTT
- TRBJ2-1 few 15 TRBV7-9 CASSGLAESRNEQFF TGTGCCAGCAGCGGATTAGCGGAGTCAAGGAATGAGCAGTTCTTC
- TRBJ1-6 - 13 TRBV30 CAWTRDLGSPLHF TGTGCCTGGACGCGAGACTTAGGTTCACCCCTCCACTTT
TRBD2 TRBJ2-5 - 14 TRBV7-9 CASSQASGAETQYF TGTGCCAGCAGCCAAGCGAGCGGGGCGGAGACCCAGTACTTC
- TRBJ2-7 few 18 TRBV27 CASSLRRGGRISSYEQYF TGTGCCAGCAGTTTAAGACGAGGAGGCAGGATTAGCTCCTACGAGCAGTACTTC
- TRBJ2-2 few 13 TRBV5-4 CASSFRGGGELFF TGTGCCAGCAGCTTTCGGGGAGGCGGGGAGCTGTTTTTT
TRBD1 TRBJ1-5 few 14 TRBV9 CASSEGQGVQPQHF TGTGCCAGCAGCGAAGGACAGGGGGTTCAGCCCCAGCATTTT
- TRBJ1-2 - 14 TRBV5-1 CASSFDRPGYGYTF TGCGCCAGCAGCTTTGACAGACCGGGCTATGGCTACACCTTC
TRBD2 TRBJ2-1 - 12 TRBV7-7 CASSPGGRNQFF TGTGCTAGCAGCCCCGGCGGGAGGAATCAGTTCTTC
TRBD2 TRBJ2-4 - 18 TRBV4-1 CASSQGGGRARAKNIQYF TGCGCCAGCAGCCAAGGGGGCGGGAGGGCCCGGGCCAAAAACATTCAGTACTTC
TRBD1 TRBJ2-7 - 15 TRBV7-3 CASSSGDRVFHEQYF TGTGCCAGCAGCTCCGGGGACAGGGTGTTCCACGAGCAGTACTTC
TRBD1 TRBJ2-7 - 14 TRBV29-1 CSVGHRDRATEQYF TGCAGCGTTGGCCACCGGGACAGGGCTACCGAGCAGTACTTC
- TRBJ1-1 - 13 TRBV18 CASSPQGYTEAFF TGTGCCAGCTCACCACAGGGGTACACTGAAGCTTTCTTT
TRBD2 TRBJ2-7 - 16 TRBV5-3 CARSPGTSGSSYEQYF TGTGCCAGAAGCCCGGGGACTAGCGGGAGCTCCTACGAGCAGTACTTC
TRBD2 TRBJ2-5 - 16 TRBV13 CASSLGARGGWETQYF TGTGCCAGCAGCTTAGGCGCGCGGGGGGGCTGGGAGACCCAGTACTTC
- TRBJ2-6 - 16 TRBV5-1 CASSLLAGVGANVLTF TGCGCCAGCAGCTTGTTGGCAGGGGTTGGGGCCAACGTCCTGACTTTC
- TRBJ2-3 - 17 TRBV7-2 CASSLALSGGFGDTQYF TGTGCCAGCAGCTTAGCGCTTTCGGGTGGGTTCGGAGATACGCAGTATTTT
- TRBJ2-7 few 18 TRBV12-5 CASGLVRSVQGAVYEQYF TGTGCTAGTGGTTTGGTCCGGAGCGTGCAAGGGGCAGTCTACGAGCAGTACTTC
- TRBJ2-3 - 15 TRBV19 CASSISWTSTDTQYF TGTGCCAGTAGTATTTCTTGGACTAGCACAGATACGCAGTATTTT
TRBD1 TRBJ1-4 - 15 TRBV27 CASSRWTGGYEKLFF TGTGCCAGCAGCCGATGGACAGGGGGCTATGAAAAACTGTTTTTT
TRBD2 TRBJ2-5 - 15 TRBV4-3 CASSQEVGGAETQYF TGCGCCAGCAGCCAAGAGGTCGGGGGGGCAGAGACCCAGTACTTC
TRBD1 TRBJ1-6 - 16 TRBV5-6 CASSMYPTGGDSPLHF TGTGCCAGCAGCATGTATCCGACAGGGGGCGATTCACCCCTCCACTTT
- TRBJ2-7 - 13 TRBV5-4 CASSLTGSYEQYF TGTGCCAGCAGCTTAACAGGGTCCTACGAGCAGTACTTC
TRBD2 TRBJ2-2 - 16 TRBV6-1 CASSEAGTRGTGELFF TGTGCCAGCAGTGAAGCTGGGACTAGAGGCACCGGGGAGCTGTTTTTT
TRBD1 TRBJ1-2 few 13 TRBV19 CASTPTGPYGYTF TGTGCCAGTACCCCGACAGGGCCCTATGGCTACACCTTC
- TRBJ2-5 once 14 TRBV5-8 CASSLYEDWETQYF TGTGCCAGCAGCTTGTATGAGGATTGGGAGACCCAGTACTTC
- TRBJ1-4 - 12 TRBV30 CAWANGRGKLFF TGTGCCTGGGCGAACGGGAGGGGAAAACTGTTTTTT
TRBD2 TRBJ2-1 few 15 TRBV5-1 CASSLGLAGVNEQFF TGCGCCAGCAGCTTAGGACTAGCGGGGGTAAATGAGCAGTTCTTC
TRBD1 TRBJ1-4 - 14 TRBV2 CASSQQGAGEKLFF TGTGCCAGCAGCCAACAGGGGGCAGGTGAAAAACTGTTTTTT
- TRBJ1-2 few 12 TRBV7-2 CASSLEWAGYTF TGTGCCAGCAGCTTAGAGTGGGCCGGCTACACCTTC
TRBD2 TRBJ2-1 - 13 TRBV30 CAWRDDGGGKQFF TGTGCCTGGAGGGACGACGGGGGGGGCAAGCAGTTCTTC
TRBD2 TRBJ2-1 - 17 TRBV30 CAWSVVGLAGGENEQFF TGTGCCTGGAGTGTCGTGGGACTAGCGGGAGGGGAGAATGAGCAGTTCTTC
TRBD1 TRBJ1-2 - 14 TRBV11-1 CASSLAGTGDGYTF TGTGCCAGCAGCTTAGCTGGGACAGGGGACGGCTACACCTTC
- TRBJ1-5 - 12 TRBV6-5 CASKNDGQPQHF TGTGCCAGCAAGAACGACGGGCAGCCCCAGCATTTT